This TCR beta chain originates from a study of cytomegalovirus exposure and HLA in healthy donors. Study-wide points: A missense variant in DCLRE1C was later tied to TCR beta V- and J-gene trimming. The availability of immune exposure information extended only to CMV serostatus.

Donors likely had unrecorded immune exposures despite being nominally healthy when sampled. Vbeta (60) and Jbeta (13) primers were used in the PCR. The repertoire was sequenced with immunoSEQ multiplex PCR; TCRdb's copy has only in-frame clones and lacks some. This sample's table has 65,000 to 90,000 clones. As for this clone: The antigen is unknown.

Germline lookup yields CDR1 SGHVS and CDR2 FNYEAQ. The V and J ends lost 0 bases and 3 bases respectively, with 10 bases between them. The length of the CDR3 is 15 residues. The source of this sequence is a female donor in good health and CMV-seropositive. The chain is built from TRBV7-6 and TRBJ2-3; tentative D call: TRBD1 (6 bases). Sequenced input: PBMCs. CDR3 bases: TGTGCCAGCAGCTTAGCGCCGACAGGAACAGATACGCAGTATTTT. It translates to CASSLAPTGTDTQYF.